Sequencing of this TCR beta chain was carried out in a study of blood T cell repertoires in COVID-19. In the study overall: Samples came from the United States, Italy and Spain, spanning acute and convalescent COVID-19. Nucleic acid was either cDNA or gDNA, and it came from T cells, B-cell-depleted T cells, or PBMCs.

Per the original methods: Nucleated cell counts were estimated from reference gene primer amplification. Method: immunoSEQ multiplex PCR; TCRdb's copy keeps in-frame clones and lacks some. V, J and clone size are those of that table, while D and trimming were read from the DNA. Of 50,000 or so clones detected, roughly nine tenths appear once; the ten largest clones hold approximately 6.4%. This sequence originates from a man aged 65-85 years with active COVID-19. The sequenced material came from peripheral blood.

The CDR3 is CAWSAGLVGEKLFF. The CDR3 region has the DNA TGTGCCTGGAGTGCTGGGCTGGTGGGTGAAAAACTGTTTTTT. This rearrangement joins TRBV30 to TRBJ1-4, with D hard to call. Trimming pared 1 base from V and 7 bases from J, leaving 13 bases between. Germline V gene data show CDR1 as GTSNPN and CDR2 as SVGIG (reference sequence). There are 14 residues in the CDR3.